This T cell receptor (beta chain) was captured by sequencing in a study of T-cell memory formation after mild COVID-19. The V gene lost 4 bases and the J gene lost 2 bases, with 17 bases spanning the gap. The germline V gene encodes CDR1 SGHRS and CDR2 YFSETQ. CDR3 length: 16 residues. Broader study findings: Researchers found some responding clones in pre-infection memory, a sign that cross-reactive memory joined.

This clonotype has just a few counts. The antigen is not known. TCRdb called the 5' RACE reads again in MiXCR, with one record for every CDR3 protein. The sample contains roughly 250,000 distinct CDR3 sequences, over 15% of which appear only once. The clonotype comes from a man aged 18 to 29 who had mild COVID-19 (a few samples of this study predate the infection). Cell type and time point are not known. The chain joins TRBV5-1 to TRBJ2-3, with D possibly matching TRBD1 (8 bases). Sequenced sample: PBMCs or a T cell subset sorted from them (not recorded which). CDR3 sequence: CASSGEGQADTDTQYF. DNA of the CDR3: TGCGCCAGCAGCGGGGAGGGACAGGCCGACACAGATACGCAGTATTTT.